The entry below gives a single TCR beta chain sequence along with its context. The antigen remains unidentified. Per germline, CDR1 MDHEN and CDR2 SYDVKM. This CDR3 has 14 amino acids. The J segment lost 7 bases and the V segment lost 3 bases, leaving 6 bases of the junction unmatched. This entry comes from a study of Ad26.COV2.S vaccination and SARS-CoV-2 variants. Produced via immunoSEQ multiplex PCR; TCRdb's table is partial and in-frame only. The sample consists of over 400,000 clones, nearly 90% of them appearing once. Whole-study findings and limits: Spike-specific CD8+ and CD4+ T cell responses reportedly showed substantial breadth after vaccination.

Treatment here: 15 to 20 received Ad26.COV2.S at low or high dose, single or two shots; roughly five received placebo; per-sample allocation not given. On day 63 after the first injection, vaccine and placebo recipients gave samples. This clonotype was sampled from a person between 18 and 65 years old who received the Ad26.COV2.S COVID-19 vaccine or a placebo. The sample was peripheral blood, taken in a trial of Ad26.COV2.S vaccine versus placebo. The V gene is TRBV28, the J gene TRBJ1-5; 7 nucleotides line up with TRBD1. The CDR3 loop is CASSLVGGRQPQHF. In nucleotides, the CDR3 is TGTGCCAGCAGTTTGGTAGGGGGCAGACAGCCCCAGCATTTT.